The T cell receptor (beta chain) under discussion was sequenced for a study of regulatory T cells in long-lasting Graves disease (TCRdb year 2021). Some background on the complete study: Patients with newly diagnosed Graves' disease had been on antithyroid drugs for under 3 months. Persistent Graves' disease patients were compared with newly diagnosed Graves' disease patients by peripheral blood TCR sequencing and RNA sequencing. The study took place in China and was registered as a clinical trial. TCR sequencing covered approximately 13 persistent and around 20 newly diagnosed Graves' disease patients, approximately 33 samples in total. Study-level results and caveats: Preferential use of TRBV28, TRBJ1-2 and TRBJ2-5 was observed in persistent disease, whereas TRBV20-1 and TRBJ2-1 were favored in newly diagnosed disease. The study examined only peripheral blood because the primary lesion, thyroid tissue, could not be accessed. The authors acknowledged the small sample size as a limitation that may reduce accuracy. Compared with newly diagnosed patients, patients with persistent Graves' disease had lower TCR Shannon entropy and fewer highly expanded clones, which suggests clonal expansion. Sequencing and analysis were limited to the TCR beta chain. More public clonotypes were shared among persistent patients (2,741) than among newly diagnosed patients (966).

The library was obtained by multiplex PCR. Sequencing used an Illumina HiSeq 4000. CDR3 regions were amplified by Arm-PCR with iRepertoire HTBI primers to construct TCR beta libraries. Before sequencing, the PCR products went through gel purification. As for the original processing: Gene usage analysis of CDR3 amino acid clonotypes used the approximately 62 TRBV and 14 TRBJ segments found across samples. COPE and FqMerger were used to merge the filtered high-quality paired reads into contigs. BLAST was used to align contigs to the IMGT TRBV, TRBD and TRBJ reference genes, and CDR3 was defined following IMGT. Clonotypes above 0.1% frequency were classified as highly expanded clones. Shannon entropy was used to measure repertoire diversity, and the Gini coefficient was used to measure V-J evenness. Public clonotypes were defined as clonotypes shared by more than one individual. The public sequencing data were trimmed at Q25 with fastp and processed into clonotypes with MiXCR by TCRdb, which kept only in-frame beta chains. CDR3 protein sequences are deduplicated, and each keeps its most common genes and DNA. TCRdb's processing, not the authors' own work, is the source of the V and J calls. The sample table lists about 370,000 distinct CDR3 sequences, roughly a sixth of them with a count of one. The top ten hold about 24% of the sample.

This clonotype was picked up many times. This clone's antigen is unknown. Per-base qualities were not stored, and no clone one base away is much larger. V gives up 2 bases and J gives up 3 bases, and the segment between their germline ends measures 13 bases. The germline V gene specifies MNHEY as CDR1 and SVGAGI as CDR2. Including cysteine and phenylalanine, the CDR3 has 15 amino acids. The CDR3 DNA has 45 bases and is translated from base 1. In the paper's terms, the time point label means: newly diagnosed GD, antithyroid drugs for less than 3 months. For both TCR sequencing and RNA sequencing, RNA was extracted from PBMCs in TRIzol. The diagnosis of Graves' disease was made according to American Thyroid Association guidelines. Patients for the study were recruited at an endocrinology department in Xi'an, China. Each patient gave roughly 8.4 milliliters of peripheral blood, collected in an EDTA anticoagulant tube. PBMCs were isolated by Ficoll Paque Plus density gradient separation without further T cell sorting. An Agilent 2100 Bioanalyzer and agarose gel were used to check RNA quality, while a NanoDrop 2000 measured RNA concentration.

The sequence links TRBV6-5 to TRBJ2-5, with the D call perhaps TRBD1 or TRBD2, as 5 bases match in each case. Source: peripheral blood mononuclear cells (PBMCs), taken at new diagnosis, from a patient treated with antithyroid drugs. This receptor was obtained from a female donor with Graves disease. CDR3 protein: CASSYRKVGEETQYF. Here is the DNA: TGTGCCAGCAGTTACCGTAAGGTGGGGGAAGAGACCCAGTACTTC.